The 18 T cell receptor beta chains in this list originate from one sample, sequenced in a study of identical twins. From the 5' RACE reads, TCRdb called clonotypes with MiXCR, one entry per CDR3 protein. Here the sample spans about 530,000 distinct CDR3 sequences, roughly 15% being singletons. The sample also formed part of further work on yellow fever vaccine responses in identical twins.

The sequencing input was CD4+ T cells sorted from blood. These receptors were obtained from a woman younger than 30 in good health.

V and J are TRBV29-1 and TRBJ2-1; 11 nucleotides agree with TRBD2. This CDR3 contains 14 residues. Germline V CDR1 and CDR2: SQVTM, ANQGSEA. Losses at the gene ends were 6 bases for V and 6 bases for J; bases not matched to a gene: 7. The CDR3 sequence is CSVCLAGGTNEQFF. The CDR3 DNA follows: TGCAGCGTGTGTCTAGCGGGGGGTACCAATGAGCAGTTCTTC.

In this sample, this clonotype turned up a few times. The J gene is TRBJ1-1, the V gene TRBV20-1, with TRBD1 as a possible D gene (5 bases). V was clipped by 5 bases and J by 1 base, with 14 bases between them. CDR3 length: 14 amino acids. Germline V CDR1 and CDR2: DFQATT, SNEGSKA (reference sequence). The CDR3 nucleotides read TGCAGTGCTCATGCCGGGACGGCGAACACTGAAGCTTTCTTT. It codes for CSAHAGTANTEAFF.

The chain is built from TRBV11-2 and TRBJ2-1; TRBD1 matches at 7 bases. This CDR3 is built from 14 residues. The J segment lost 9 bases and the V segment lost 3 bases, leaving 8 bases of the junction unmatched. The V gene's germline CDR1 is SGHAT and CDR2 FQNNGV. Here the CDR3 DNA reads TGTGCCAGCAGCTTCGGGGACAGACTGGGTGAGCAGTTCTTC. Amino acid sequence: CASSFGDRLGEQFF.

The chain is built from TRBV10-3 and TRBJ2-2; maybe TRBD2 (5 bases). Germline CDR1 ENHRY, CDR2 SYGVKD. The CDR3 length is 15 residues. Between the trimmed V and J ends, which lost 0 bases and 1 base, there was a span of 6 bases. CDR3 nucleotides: TGTGCCATCAGTGAGTCCGGAGGGAACACCGGGGAGCTGTTTTTT. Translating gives CAISESGGNTGELFF.

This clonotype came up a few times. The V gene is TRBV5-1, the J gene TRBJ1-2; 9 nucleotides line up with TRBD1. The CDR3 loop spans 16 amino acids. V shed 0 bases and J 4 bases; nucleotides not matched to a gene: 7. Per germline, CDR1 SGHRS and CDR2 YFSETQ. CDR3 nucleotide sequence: TGCGCCAGCAGCTTGGACAAGGACAGGGGATTCTATGGCTACACCTTC. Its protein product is CASSLDKDRGFYGYTF.

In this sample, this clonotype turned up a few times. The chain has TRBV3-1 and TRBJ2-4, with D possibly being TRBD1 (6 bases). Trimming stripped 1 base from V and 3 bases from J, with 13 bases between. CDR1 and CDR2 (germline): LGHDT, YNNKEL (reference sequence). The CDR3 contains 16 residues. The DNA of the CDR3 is TGTGCCAGCAGCCAAGCCAGGACAGACTACAAAAACATTCAGTACTTC. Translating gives CASSQARTDYKNIQYF. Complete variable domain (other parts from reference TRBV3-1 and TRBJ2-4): DTAVSQTPKYLVTQMGNDKSIKCEQNLGHDTMYWYKQDSKKFLKIMFSYNNKELIINETVPNRFSPKSPDKAHLNLHINSLELGDSAVYFCASSQARTDYKNIQYFGAGTRLSVL.

CDR3 loop: CASSQGAGLVLAWQSGKETQYF. The CDR3 DNA follows: TGCGCCAGCAGCCAAGGCGCGGGACTAGTTCTTGCATGGCAATCGGGAAAAGAGACCCAGTACTTC. The gene calls are TRBV10-2 and TRBJ2-5; 8 bases agree with TRBD2. CDR1 is WSHSY, CDR2 SAAADI, per germline. The CDR3 has 22 amino acids. V shed 6 bases and J 3 bases; nucleotides not matched to a gene: 30.

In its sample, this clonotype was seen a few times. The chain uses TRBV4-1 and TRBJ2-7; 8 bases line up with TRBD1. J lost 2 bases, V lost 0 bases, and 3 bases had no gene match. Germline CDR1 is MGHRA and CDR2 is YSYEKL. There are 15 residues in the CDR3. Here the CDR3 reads CASSQDLTGAYEQYV. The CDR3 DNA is TGCGCCAGCAGCCAAGATCTGACAGGGGCCTACGAGCAGTACGTC.

The CDR3 DNA is TGTGCCAGTAGTATTCAGGGAACAACCGGGGAGCTGTTTTTT. Protein: CASSIQGTTGELFF. The V gene is TRBV19, the J gene TRBJ2-2; possibly TRBD1 for D (5 bases). Germline CDR1 LNHDA, CDR2 SQIVND (reference sequence). CDR3 length: 14 amino acids. Trimming stripped 3 bases from V and 5 bases from J, with 10 bases between.

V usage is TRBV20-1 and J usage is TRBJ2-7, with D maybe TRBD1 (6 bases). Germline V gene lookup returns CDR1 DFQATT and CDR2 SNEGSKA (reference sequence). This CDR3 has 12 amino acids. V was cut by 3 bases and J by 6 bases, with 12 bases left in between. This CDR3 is CSASTNRAEQYV. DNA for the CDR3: TGCAGTGCTAGCACGAACAGGGCCGAGCAGTACGTC.

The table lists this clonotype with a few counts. The CDR3 DNA reads TGCAGCGTTGGTCTAGCGGGCAAACTTGACAATGAGCAGTTCTTC. As protein: CSVGLAGKLDNEQFF. The chain is built from TRBV29-1 and TRBJ2-1, with 8 bases matching TRBD2. V lost 4 bases to trimming and J lost 5 bases; unmatched junction nucleotides: 10. This CDR3 contains 15 residues. In germline, CDR1 is SQVTM, CDR2 ANQGSEA.

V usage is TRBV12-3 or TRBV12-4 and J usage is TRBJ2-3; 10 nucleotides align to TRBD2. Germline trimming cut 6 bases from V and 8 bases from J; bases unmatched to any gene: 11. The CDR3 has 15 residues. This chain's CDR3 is CASRPPSGGTGTQYF. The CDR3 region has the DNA TGTGCCAGCAGACCTCCTAGCGGGGGAACGGGTACGCAGTATTTT.

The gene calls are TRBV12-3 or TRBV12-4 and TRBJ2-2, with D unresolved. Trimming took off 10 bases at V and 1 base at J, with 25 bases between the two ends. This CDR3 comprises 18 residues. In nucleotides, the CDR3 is TGTGCCATCTGTTTAGTTACGTTGAGCGCACAGAACACCGGGGAGCTGTTTTTT. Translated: CAICLVTLSAQNTGELFF.

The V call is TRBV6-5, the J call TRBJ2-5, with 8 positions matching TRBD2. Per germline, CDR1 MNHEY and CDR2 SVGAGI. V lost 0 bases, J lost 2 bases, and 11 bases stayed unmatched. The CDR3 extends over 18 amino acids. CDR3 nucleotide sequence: TGTGCCAGCAGTTACTCGGCGGTCAGCGGGAGTCGGCAAGAGACCCAGTACTTC. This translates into CASSYSAVSGSRQETQYF.

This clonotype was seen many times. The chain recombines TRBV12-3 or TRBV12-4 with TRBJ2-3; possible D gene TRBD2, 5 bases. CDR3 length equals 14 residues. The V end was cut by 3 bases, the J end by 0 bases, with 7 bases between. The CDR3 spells CASSFRGSTDTQYF. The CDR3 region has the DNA TGTGCCAGCAGTTTTCGAGGGAGCACAGATACGCAGTATTTT.

CDR3 region: CASRKGTVQQYF. The CDR3 DNA reads as TGTGCCAGCAGAAAAGGGACAGTCCAGCAGTACTTC. The genes are TRBV28 and TRBJ2-7, with 7 bases matching TRBD1. The junction had 7 bases not matched to a gene; V was cut back by 6 bases and J by 8 bases. The CDR3 has 12 residues. From germline, CDR1 is MDHEN and CDR2 SYDVKM.

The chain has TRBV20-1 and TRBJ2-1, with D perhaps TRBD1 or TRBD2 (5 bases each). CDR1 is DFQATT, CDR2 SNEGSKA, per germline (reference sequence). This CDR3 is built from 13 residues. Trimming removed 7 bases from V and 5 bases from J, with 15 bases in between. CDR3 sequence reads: CSGSGDADNEQFF. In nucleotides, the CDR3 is TGCAGTGGCTCTGGGGACGCCGACAATGAGCAGTTCTTC.

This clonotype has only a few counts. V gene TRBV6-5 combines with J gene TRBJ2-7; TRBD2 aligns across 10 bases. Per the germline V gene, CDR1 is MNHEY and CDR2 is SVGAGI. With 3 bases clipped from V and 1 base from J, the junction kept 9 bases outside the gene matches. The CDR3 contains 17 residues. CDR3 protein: CASSYEPGLAESYEQYF. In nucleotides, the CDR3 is TGTGCCAGCAGTTATGAACCCGGACTAGCGGAGTCCTACGAGCAGTACTTC.